A single sample is the source of the 29 T cell receptor beta chains below, sequenced in a study of blood T cell repertoires in COVID-19. Sequenced by immunoSEQ multiplex PCR; TCRdb stores in-frame clones only, minus some. Of approximately 210,000 clones listed, around 85% are singletons. The material sequenced was peripheral blood. All receptors derive from a man in his sixties with COVID-19, enrolled during active disease.

The gene calls are TRBV7-6 and TRBJ1-1, with TRBD1 matching over 9 bases. J gave up 4 bases and V 0 bases, and 3 bases lay outside the gene matches. The CDR3 consists of 15 residues. CDR1 is SGHVS and CDR2 is FNYEAQ in the germline V gene. The CDR3: CASSLAPDRGTEAFF. In DNA form, the CDR3 reads TGTGCCAGCAGCTTAGCGCCGGACAGGGGCACTGAAGCTTTCTTT. Filled out from reference TRBV7-6 and TRBJ1-1, the complete variable domain reads GAGVSQSPRYKVTKRGQDVALRCDPISGHVSLYWYRQALGQGPEFLTYFNYEAQQDKSGLPNDRFSAERPEGSISTLTIQRTEQRDSAMYRCASSLAPDRGTEAFFGQGTRLTVV.

This clone was recorded a few times. The V and J genes are TRBV30 and TRBJ1-1; D is unresolved. The ends were cut back, 5 bases at V and 10 bases at J, with 14 bases in the middle. Germline CDR1 GTSNPN, CDR2 SVGIG (reference sequence). The CDR3 contains 11 residues. Written as DNA, the CDR3 is TGTGCCTGGGCGACCAGTGGGAGAGCTTTCTTT. As protein: CAWATSGRAFF.

The chain links TRBV2 to TRBJ1-6, with unresolved D. Germline V CDR1 and CDR2: SNHLY, FYNNEI. The V and J ends lost 10 bases and 10 bases respectively, with 20 bases between them. The CDR3 is 14 residues long. The CDR3 coding sequence is TGTGCCACCACCGGAGGACTTTTGGGCTCACCCCTCCACTTT. This gives the protein CATTGGLLGSPLHF.

The CDR3 DNA reads as TGCGCCAGCAGCCAAGGTCGTCAGAGGGATGGCTACACCTTC. The encoded protein is CASSQGRQRDGYTF. This chain joins TRBV4-3 and TRBJ1-2; D call uncertain. Germline lookup yields CDR1 LGHNA and CDR2 YSLEER. The CDR3 consists of 14 residues. Trimming shortened V by 1 base and J by 6 bases, and 12 bases separated the two germline ends.

This clone was seen more than once but under ten times. This chain uses TRBV19 with TRBJ1-2, with D possibly being TRBD1 (5 bases). The CDR3 totals 13 residues. V lost 4 bases and J lost 3, with 9 bases in between. CDR1 and CDR2 from the germline V gene are LNHDA and SQIVND (reference sequence). For the CDR3, the DNA is TGTGCCAGTAGTAGCCAGGGTGACTATGGCTACACCTTC. It codes for CASSSQGDYGYTF.

The CDR3 loop reads CASSWSSGGTGELFF. The CDR3 DNA sequence: TGTGCCAGCAGTTGGTCTAGCGGAGGCACCGGGGAGCTGTTTTTT. The chain recombines TRBV27 with TRBJ2-2, with 7 bases matching TRBD2. This CDR3 region has 15 residues. With 4 bases clipped from V and 4 bases from J, the junction kept 6 bases outside the gene matches. Germline lookup yields CDR1 MNHEY and CDR2 SMNVEV (reference sequence).

The chain recombines TRBV2 with TRBJ2-7; 7 bases match TRBD1. Germline CDR1 reads SNHLY; CDR2 reads FYNNEI. The ends lost 6 bases at V and 4 bases at J; junction bases unmatched: 12. The CDR3 covers 15 residues. This chain's CDR3 is CASRDGSGTEYEQYF. The DNA for the CDR3 is TGTGCCAGCAGGGACGGGTCCGGGACAGAATACGAGCAGTACTTC.

The sample holds one count of this clone. The V and J genes are TRBV5-8 and TRBJ2-4, with 8 positions matching TRBD1. CDR1 and CDR2 from the germline V gene are SGHTS and YDEGEE. V was pared by 4 bases and J by 15 bases, with 6 bases of the junction left unmatched. The CDR3 is 11 residues long. CDR3 in DNA: TGTGCCAGCAGCCAGGGACAGGCGACGTACTTC. It translates to CASSQGQATYF.

The chain combines TRBV9 with TRBJ2-2; weak D call: TRBD1 (5 bases). In germline, CDR1 is SGDLS, CDR2 YYNGEE. The CDR3 runs 15 residues. V was trimmed by 5 bases and J by 0 bases, leaving 11 bases between them. Here the CDR3 DNA reads TGTGCCAGCAGACCGGACATAGCGAACACCGGGGAGCTGTTTTTT. It encodes CASRPDIANTGELFF.

This chain uses TRBV7-6 with TRBJ2-5, with 9 bases identical to TRBD1. This CDR3 has 15 amino acids. V shed 1 base and J 4 bases; nucleotides not matched to a gene: 4. Looked up from germline, CDR1 is SGHVS and CDR2 is FNYEAQ. The CDR3 nucleotides are TGTGCCAGCAGCTTAGGGACAGGGGAAGCAGAGACCCAGTACTTC. It translates to CASSLGTGEAETQYF.

This chain uses TRBV6-6 with TRBJ1-2; 7 nucleotides align to TRBD1. Per the germline V gene, CDR1 is MNHNY and CDR2 is SVGAGI (reference sequence). CDR3 length equals 12 residues. J was trimmed by 2 bases and V by 7 bases; bases with no gene match: 1. CDR3 in amino acids: CASTQGNYGYTF. The CDR3 DNA follows: TGTGCCAGCACACAGGGGAACTATGGCTACACCTTC.

V usage is TRBV2 and J usage is TRBJ2-5, with D possibly matching TRBD1 (6 bases). Germline V gives CDR1 SNHLY, CDR2 FYNNEI. The CDR3 has 12 residues. Trimming removed 8 bases from V and 0 bases from J, with 7 bases in between. CDR3 protein: CASRDNQETQYF. CDR3 in DNA: TGTGCCAGCCGGGACAACCAAGAGACCCAGTACTTC.

The chain recombines TRBV6-1 with TRBJ2-5, with 11 bases fitting TRBD2. Germline V lookup: CDR1 MNHNS, CDR2 SASEGT. V was pared by 4 bases and J by 4 bases, with 8 bases of the junction left unmatched. CDR3 length equals 16 residues. In nucleotides, the CDR3 is TGTGCCAGCAGTGCGTCCGGGACTAGCGGTTCAGAGACCCAGTACTTC. As protein: CASSASGTSGSETQYF.

The chain links TRBV5-1 to TRBJ2-2; 8 bases match TRBD2. The trim removed 0 bases at V and 3 bases at J, leaving 4 bases unmatched. The CDR3 runs 16 residues. Germline CDR1 is SGHRS and CDR2 is YFSETQ. The CDR3 region is CASSLGGGTDTGELFF. The DNA of the CDR3 is TGCGCCAGCAGCTTGGGCGGGGGGACGGACACCGGGGAGCTGTTTTTT.

The chain has TRBV11-1 and TRBJ1-2; possibly TRBD1 for D (6 bases). V lost 5 bases, J lost 6 bases, and 10 bases lay in between. Germline lookup yields CDR1 SGHAT and CDR2 FQDESV (reference sequence). This CDR3 spans 12 amino acids. Here the CDR3 reads CASSLNRDGYTF. The CDR3, as DNA: TGTGCCAGCAGCCTGAACAGGGATGGCTACACCTTC.

The table lists this clone with a count of one. The V gene is TRBV4-1, the J gene TRBJ2-1; TRBD2 matches at 7 bases. This CDR3 is built from 19 residues. V trimming: 8 bases; J trimming: 6 bases; junction bases outside the gene matches: 25. The germline gives CDR1 MGHRA, CDR2 YSYEKL. The CDR3 sequence: CASSQEIRGGRPYFNEQFF. The DNA for the CDR3 is TGCGCCAGCTCTCAGGAAATTAGGGGCGGGAGACCTTATTTCAATGAGCAGTTCTTC.

The chain is built from TRBV7-9 and TRBJ1-1, with 7 bases lining up with TRBD1. The CDR3 extends over 15 amino acids. Looked up from germline, CDR1 is SEHNR and CDR2 is FQNEAQ (reference sequence). The ends lost 5 bases at V and 9 bases at J; junction bases unmatched: 15. CDR3 protein: CASSPGTALGEKAFF. For the CDR3, the DNA is TGTGCCAGCAGCCCCGGGACAGCGCTTGGAGAGAAAGCTTTCTTT.

The rearrangement joins TRBV24-1 to TRBJ2-1; 7 nucleotides line up with TRBD2. The V gene end was trimmed by 3 bases and the J gene end by 2 bases; junction bases not matched to a gene: 6. CDR3 length equals 16 residues. CDR1 is KGHDR, CDR2 SFDVKD, per germline. CDR3 DNA sequence: TGTGCCACCAGTGATACACCGGGAGGCCCCTACAATGAGCAGTTCTTC. It codes for CATSDTPGGPYNEQFF.

This sequence joins TRBV6-5 and TRBJ1-6, with 8 nucleotides matching TRBD1. Germline CDR1 MNHEY, CDR2 SVGAGI. With V trimmed by 6 bases and J by 10 bases, 5 bases remained unmatched. The CDR3 is 13 amino acids. The CDR3 spells CASRMTGDSPLHF. The CDR3 nucleotides read TGTGCCAGCAGGATGACAGGGGACTCACCCCTCCACTTT.

V and J are TRBV3-1 (or the pseudogene TRBV3-2) and TRBJ1-2; no reliable D call. Trimming took off 0 bases at V and 7 bases at J, with 6 bases between the two ends. Per the germline V gene, CDR1 is LGHDT and CDR2 is YNNKEL (reference sequence). The CDR3 length is 12 residues. The CDR3 region has the DNA TGTGCCAGCAGCCAAGATGGGAGTGGCTACACCTTC. It codes for CASSQDGSGYTF.

The chain couples TRBV19 to TRBJ2-2; D is possibly TRBD1 (5 bases). CDR1 and CDR2 from the germline V gene are LNHDA and SQIVND (reference sequence). V was shortened by 7 bases and J by 6 bases, with 12 bases between the two germline ends. This CDR3 has 13 amino acids. In nucleotides, the CDR3 is TGTGCCAGTATGTCAGGGCACGCCGGGGAGCTGTTTTTT. Protein sequence: CASMSGHAGELFF. The whole variable domain, remainder taken from reference TRBV19 and TRBJ2-2, is DGGITQSPKYLFRKEGQNVTLSCEQNLNHDAMYWYRQDPGQGLRLIYYSQIVNDFQKGDIAEGYSVSREKKESFPLTVTSAQKNPTAFYLCASMSGHAGELFFGEGSRLTVL.

This chain links TRBV7-2 with TRBJ2-7; the match to TRBD1 covers 8 bases. Germline V gene sequence: CDR1 SGHTA, CDR2 FQGNSA. CDR3 length equals 11 residues. Unmatched junction bases numbered 1, after V lost 3 bases and J lost 9 bases. The CDR3 loop is CASSFGQGQYF. The CDR3 nucleotides read TGTGCCAGCAGCTTCGGACAGGGGCAGTACTTC.

The J gene is TRBJ2-2, the V gene TRBV11-2; TRBD2 agrees at 7 bases. The CDR3 sequence is 16 residues long. Germline V gene lookup returns CDR1 SGHAT and CDR2 FQNNGV. J gave up 6 bases and V 7 bases, and 14 bases lay outside the gene matches. The DNA for the CDR3 is TGTGCCAGCATGGCGGGAGAGAGGGTTTTTCCCGGGGAGCTGTTTTTT. Encoded protein: CASMAGERVFPGELFF.

The chain carries TRBV5-4 and TRBJ1-2; 7 nucleotides line up with TRBD1. The V segment lost 4 bases and the J segment 6 bases; nucleotides outside the gene matches: 9. Germline V gene data show CDR1 as SGHNT and CDR2 as YYREEE (reference sequence). This CDR3 is built from 14 residues. CDR3 in DNA: TGTGCCAGCAGCCTTCAGACAGGGATGGATGGCTACACCTTC. Encoded protein: CASSLQTGMDGYTF.

This chain uses TRBV4-1 with TRBJ2-7, with 10 bases that match TRBD2. Germline V gene lookup returns CDR1 MGHRA and CDR2 YSYEKL. With V trimmed by 4 bases and J by 4 bases, 10 bases remained unmatched. CDR3 size: 16 residues. The CDR3: CASSLRSGREGYEQYF. The CDR3 DNA reads as TGCGCCAGCAGCCTACGGAGCGGGAGGGAGGGTTACGAGCAGTACTTC.

V and J are TRBV6-1 and TRBJ2-5; 9 bases match TRBD1. Germline CDR1 reads MNHNS; CDR2 reads SASEGT. The CDR3 consists of 15 residues. After removal of 1 base from V and 1 base from J, the junction contained 1 base not matched to a gene. CDR3: CASSEETGGQETQYF. The CDR3 coding sequence is TGTGCCAGCAGTGAAGAGACAGGGGGCCAAGAGACCCAGTACTTC.

The rearrangement uses TRBV6-2 or TRBV6-3 and TRBJ1-1; D is possibly TRBD1 (6 bases). Germline values: CDR1 MNHEY, CDR2 SVGEGT. Trimming took off 2 bases at V and 3 bases at J, with 19 bases between the two ends. The CDR3 consists of 17 residues. CDR3 in amino acids: CASSYLQGRSVDTEAFF. The CDR3 nucleotides read TGTGCCAGCAGTTACCTACAGGGTCGTTCCGTGGACACTGAAGCTTTCTTT.

The rearrangement uses TRBV30 and TRBJ1-2; weak D call: TRBD1 (6 bases). The germline CDR1 and CDR2 sequences are GTSNPN and SVGIG (reference sequence). The CDR3 length is 11 residues. Trimming took off 2 bases at V and 7 bases at J, with 8 bases between the two ends. In DNA form, the CDR3 reads TGTGCCTGGAGTCGAGGGGGTGGCTACACCTTC. Protein sequence: CAWSRGGGYTF.

As regards this clone: Other DNA sequences from this sample encode an identical CDR3 as well. This chain uses TRBV5-1 with TRBJ2-3, with D tentatively TRBD1 (6 bases). The CDR3 has 14 amino acids. Trimming shortened V by 4 bases and J by 3 bases, and 12 bases separated the two germline ends. In germline, CDR1 is SGHRS, CDR2 YFSETQ. This CDR3 reads CASSRGTGTDTQYF. In DNA, the CDR3 is TGCGCCAGCAGCCGCGGAACAGGGACAGATACGCAGTATTTT.